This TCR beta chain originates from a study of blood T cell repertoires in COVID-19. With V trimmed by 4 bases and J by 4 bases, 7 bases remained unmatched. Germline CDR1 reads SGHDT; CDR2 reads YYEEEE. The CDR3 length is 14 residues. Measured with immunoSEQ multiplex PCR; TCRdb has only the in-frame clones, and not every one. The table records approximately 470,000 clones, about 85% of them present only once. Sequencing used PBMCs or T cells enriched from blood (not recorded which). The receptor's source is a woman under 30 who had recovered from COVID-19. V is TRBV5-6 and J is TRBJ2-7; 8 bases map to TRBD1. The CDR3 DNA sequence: TGTGCCAGCAGCCCCGGGACAGGTATATACGAGCAGTACTTC. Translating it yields CASSPGTGIYEQYF.